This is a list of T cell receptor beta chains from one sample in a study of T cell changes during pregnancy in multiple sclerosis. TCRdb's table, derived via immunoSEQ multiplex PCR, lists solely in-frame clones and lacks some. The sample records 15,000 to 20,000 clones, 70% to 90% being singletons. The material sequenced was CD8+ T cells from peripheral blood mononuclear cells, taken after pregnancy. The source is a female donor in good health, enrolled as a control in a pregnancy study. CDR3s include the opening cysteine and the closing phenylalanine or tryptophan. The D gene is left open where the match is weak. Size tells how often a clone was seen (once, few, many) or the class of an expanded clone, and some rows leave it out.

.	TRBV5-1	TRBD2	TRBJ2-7	CASSIAGEAYEQYF	TGCGCCAGCAGCATAGCGGGGGAGGCCTACGAGCAGTACTTC
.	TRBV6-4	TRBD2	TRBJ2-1	CASSDSAGTNNEQFF	TGTGCCAGCAGTGACTCAGCGGGAACGAACAATGAGCAGTTCTTC
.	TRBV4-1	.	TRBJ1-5	CASSQEGLNSNQPQHF	TGCGCCAGCAGCCAAGAGGGGCTAAATAGCAATCAGCCCCAGCATTTT
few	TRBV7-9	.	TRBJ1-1	CASRGGQVTEAFF	TGTGCCAGCAGGGGCGGGCAGGTCACTGAAGCTTTCTTT
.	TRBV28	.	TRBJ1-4	CASRDSYNEKLFF	TGTGCCAGCAGGGACAGTTATAATGAAAAACTGTTTTTT
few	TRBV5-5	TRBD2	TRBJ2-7	CASSGAGVGYEQYF	TGTGCCAGCAGCGGGGCGGGAGTCGGGTACGAGCAGTACTTC
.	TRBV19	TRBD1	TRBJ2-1	CASSIKTGGFNEQFF	TGTGCCAGTAGTATAAAGACAGGGGGGTTCAATGAGCAGTTCTTC
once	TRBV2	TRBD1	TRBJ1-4	CASSYGQGRLEKLFF	TGTGCCAGCAGTTATGGACAGGGTAGACTGGAAAAACTGTTTTTT
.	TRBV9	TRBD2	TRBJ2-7	CASSPYREASYEQYF	TGTGCCAGCAGCCCCTATCGGGAGGCTTCCTACGAGCAGTACTTC
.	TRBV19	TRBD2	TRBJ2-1	CASSLASGSSYEQFF	TGTGCCAGTAGTCTTGCTAGCGGGAGTAGCTATGAGCAGTTCTTC
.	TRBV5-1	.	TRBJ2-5	CASSLDIALGRKTQYF	TGCGCCAGCAGCTTGGATATAGCCCTCGGTCGGAAGACCCAGTACTTC
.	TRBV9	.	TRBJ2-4	CASSDMPGNIQYF	TGTGCCAGCAGCGACATGCCGGGAAACATTCAGTACTTC
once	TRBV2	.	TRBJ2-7	CASSPRFIREQYF	TGTGCCAGCAGTCCTAGGTTTATCCGCGAGCAGTACTTC
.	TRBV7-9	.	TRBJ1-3	CASIEDLAGNTIYF	TGTGCCAGCATCGAAGACTTGGCTGGAAACACCATATATTTT
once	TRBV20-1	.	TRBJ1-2	CSATGEGGYTF	TGCAGTGCTACAGGGGAAGGCGGCTACACCTTC
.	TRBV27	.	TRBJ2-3	CASSTTSTDTQYF	TGTGCCAGCAGTACGACTAGCACAGATACGCAGTATTTT
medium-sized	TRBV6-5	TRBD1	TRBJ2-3	CASSGDRVTDTQYF	TGTGCCAGCAGTGGAGACAGGGTCACAGATACGCAGTATTTT
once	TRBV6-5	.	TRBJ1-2	CASSATGFHGYTF	TGTGCCAGCAGCGCTACAGGGTTTCATGGCTACACCTTC
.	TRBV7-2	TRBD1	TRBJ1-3	CASSLDRTTGNTIYF	TGTGCCAGCAGCTTGGACAGGACGACAGGAAACACCATATATTTT
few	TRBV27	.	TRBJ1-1	CASSSSTGLNTEAFF	TGTGCCAGCAGTTCCTCGACAGGTTTGAACACTGAAGCTTTCTTT
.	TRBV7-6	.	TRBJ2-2	CASSLVVGGRGNTGELFF	TGTGCCAGCAGCTTAGTCGTGGGGGGGCGAGGTAACACCGGGGAGCTGTTTTTT
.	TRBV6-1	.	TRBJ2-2	CASRAQITGELFF	TGTGCCAGCAGAGCACAGATCACCGGGGAGCTGTTTTTT
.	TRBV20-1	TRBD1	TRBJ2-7	CSAGTGNEQYF	TGCAGTGCTGGGACAGGGAATGAGCAGTACTTC
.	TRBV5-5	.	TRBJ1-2	CASSASGLVSYGYTF	TGTGCCAGCAGCGCGTCAGGGTTAGTCAGCTATGGCTACACCTTC
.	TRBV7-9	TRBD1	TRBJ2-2	CASSFTWDSTFTGELFF	TGTGCCAGCAGCTTTACGTGGGACAGCACTTTCACCGGGGAGCTGTTTTTT
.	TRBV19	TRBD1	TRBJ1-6	CASNRQGNSPLHF	TGTGCCAGTAATAGACAGGGTAATTCACCCCTCCACTTT